This paragraph covers one T cell receptor (beta chain) sequence. This clonotype has ten or more counts. Its antigen is unknown. No much larger clone is present one base from it, and per-base qualities are unavailable. The library was produced with 5' RACE. The sequencer listed for this sample is Illumina HiSeq 2500. The second PCR ran for roughly 6 to 11 cycles and used a J-beta primer mix along with a sample-barcoded 5' primer. A template-switch 5' adaptor carrying 12 random nucleotides introduced a unique molecular identifier onto each TCR beta cDNA molecule. Each sample yielded at least 2.5 million CDR3-containing paired-end reads. First-strand cDNA synthesis was performed from all RNA using the Mint cDNA synthesis kit, with priming by a TRBC-specific oligonucleotide. All cDNA was treated with uracil-DNA glycosylase and then went through a first 18-cycle PCR with the universal primers M1SS and BC2_uni_R. The source study handled its data this way. For normalization, 1 million high-quality reads, each with a distinct molecular identifier, were randomly selected from each sample. Reads sharing molecular identifiers were discarded rather than binned into consensus sequences. MiTCR, with a Q25 quality threshold and the strictest error-elimination algorithm, was used for CDR3 identification, clonotype clustering and error correction. Lower-bound total TCR beta diversity was estimated with a nonparametric unseen species model using Euler transformation. TCRdb reworked the public reads: Q25 trimming with fastp, MiXCR clone assembly, productive beta chains retained. Each entry merges the rows of one CDR3 protein and shows their most common DNA and genes. The V and J calls and clone size come from TCRdb's table, not from the authors' own analysis. Recorded for this sample are 650,000 to 700,000 distinct CDR3 sequences; about 30% of them occurred a single time. The ten biggest clones cover over 15% of the sample.

The source of the sample is a study of blood T cells in healthy people across ages (dated by TCRdb to the mid-2010s). In the study overall: Template switching captured roughly one uniquely barcoded TCR beta cDNA molecule per two T cells in model experiments. Using deep sequencing normalized with unique cDNA molecular identifiers, the study measured how TCR beta repertoire diversity changes with age. The donors were split into four age groups: young (average about 16 years), middle-aged (around 40), aged (approximately 60) and long-lived (over 80). To avoid experimental bias, donors of different ages were distributed randomly across sequencing lanes. Using the same blood draw, the study looked at two additional independent replicas of 1 million unique cDNA reads for two donors, one aged 18 to 30 and the other aged 80 or older. Summary of the overall study and its limitations: Donor CMV infection status was unknown, potentially confounding age-related changes in expanded clonotypes. Conclusive comparison of naive and antigen-experienced compartments was prevented by the profiling of bulk unsorted PBMCs. Observed TCR beta diversity per million T cells fell roughly linearly with age, and a significant reduction was already apparent by age around 44. Total diversity estimates from one million sequenced T cells were considered lower bounds and underestimates. Compared with the aged group, the long-lived group had more naive CD4+ T cells, fewer expanded clones and increased TCR diversity, a pattern suggesting age selection. There was a strong correlation between observed TCR beta diversity and the percentage of naive T cells measured by flow cytometry.

The roughly 37 donors, aged about 6 to 100 years, were systemically healthy Caucasian individuals from Russia. About 10 milliliters of peripheral blood were drawn from each donor into EDTA-treated Vacutainer tubes. Ficoll-Paque density-gradient centrifugation was used to isolate PBMCs, with at least 7 million obtained per sample. Trizol reagent was used to extract total RNA from the PBMCs, yielding at least 5 micrograms per sample. For every donor, an aliquot of PBMCs went through flow cytometry to measure the percentages of naive CD45RAhigh/CD27high T cells. Taken from the germline V gene, the CDR1 and CDR2 loops are SGHRS and YFSETQ. Including the terminal cysteine and phenylalanine, the CDR3 comprises 15 residues. The only DNA kept is the CDR3, 45 bases in frame from the first base. V ends up 4 bases short and J 3 bases short, with an unmatched junction base count of 9.

The sequence was collected from an elderly woman in good health. Donor details come from another sample of the same person, matched by shared clones. Sequenced input: blood. Here the chain combines TRBV5-1 and TRBJ2-5, with 7 middle bases fitting TRBD1. The CDR3 region reads CASSRNPDREETQYF. The base sequence is TGCGCCAGCAGCCGTAACCCAGACAGGGAAGAGACCCAGTACTTC.